The next 11 T cell receptor beta chains were all read from a single sample in a study of T-cell memory formation after mild COVID-19. TCRdb used MiXCR to reprocess the 5' RACE reads, holding one entry per CDR3 protein. Among some 490,000 distinct CDR3 sequences listed, approximately 18% were seen once. Sequences were obtained from PBMCs or a T cell subset sorted from them (not recorded which). These receptors were taken from an adult woman who had mild COVID-19 (a few samples of this study predate the infection). Cell type and time point are not known.

The gene calls are TRBV5-5 and TRBJ1-5; 10 nucleotides line up with TRBD1. The V gene end was trimmed by 8 bases and the J gene end by 1 base; junction bases not matched to a gene: 6. This CDR3 is built from 15 residues. Germline V CDR1 and CDR2: SGHKS, YYEKEE (reference sequence). The DNA for the CDR3 is TGTGCCAGAGTGGGACAGGGGAGGAGCAATCAGCCCCAGCATTTT. Translated, it gives CARVGQGRSNQPQHF.

This clonotype was detected a few times. The genes are TRBV3-1 and TRBJ1-2; the D gene is possibly TRBD1 (6 bases). CDR3 length: 14 amino acids. Trimming cost V 0 bases and J 2 bases, with 7 bases left between them. Germline CDR1 reads LGHDT; CDR2 reads YNNKEL (reference sequence). The CDR3 DNA reads as TGTGCCAGCAGCCAAGAAGGACAGAACTATGGCTACACCTTC. It encodes CASSQEGQNYGYTF. Using reference TRBV3-1 and TRBJ1-2 for the parts outside the CDR3, the full variable domain is DTAVSQTPKYLVTQMGNDKSIKCEQNLGHDTMYWYKQDSKKFLKIMFSYNNKELIINETVPNRFSPKSPDKAHLNLHINSLELGDSAVYFCASSQEGQNYGYTFGSGTRLTVV.

A few counts support this clonotype. The chain has TRBV7-9 and TRBJ1-1; D not certain. The ends were cut back, 0 bases at V and 0 bases at J, with 8 bases in the middle. Germline V gives CDR1 SEHNR, CDR2 FQNEAQ (reference sequence). The CDR3 consists of 15 residues. The DNA of the CDR3 is TGTGCCAGCAGCTTAGCAGGGAGGATGAACACTGAAGCTTTCTTT. This encodes CASSLAGRMNTEAFF.

This clonotype appeared many times. The chain recombines TRBV15 with TRBJ2-5, with D uncertain. CDR1 and CDR2 from the germline V gene are LNHNV and YYDKDF (reference sequence). This CDR3 contains 12 residues. The V end lost 3 bases, the J end lost 5 bases, and 7 bases lay between the germline ends. The CDR3 region has the DNA TGTGCCACCAGCAGTAGTAGGGAGACCCAGTACTTC. Its translation is CATSSSRETQYF.

DNA for the CDR3: TGTGCCATCCGGGACCGGGAGACCCAGTACTTC. Encoded protein: CAIRDRETQYF. V and J are TRBV10-3 and TRBJ2-5, with D possibly called TRBD1 or TRBD2 (5 bases each). Deletions cut 8 bases from V and 5 bases from J, with 9 bases between. Germline V gene lookup returns CDR1 ENHRY and CDR2 SYGVKD. The CDR3 runs to 11 residues.

There are a few counts of this clonotype. The chain combines TRBV12-3 or TRBV12-4 with TRBJ2-3, with 13 bases fitting TRBD2. This CDR3 spans 18 amino acids. Trimming took 4 bases from V and 4 from J; bases not matched to a gene: 11. The CDR3: CASSWPRLAGGPADTQYF. In DNA, the CDR3 is TGTGCCAGCAGTTGGCCCCGACTAGCGGGAGGCCCGGCAGATACGCAGTATTTT.

The chain combines TRBV29-1 with TRBJ2-3, with D uncertain. V was trimmed by 2 bases and J by 3 bases, leaving 12 bases between them. In germline, CDR1 is SQVTM, CDR2 ANQGSEA. The CDR3 sequence is 14 residues long. CDR3 in amino acids: CSVESDPITDTQYF. CDR3 DNA: TGCAGCGTTGAATCTGATCCTATTACAGATACGCAGTATTTT.

This clonotype has just a few counts. The CDR3 nucleotides are TGTGCCAGCAGCGTAGAAACAGGTTGGAGGGGCTACACCTTC. Its protein is CASSVETGWRGYTF. The chain recombines TRBV9 with TRBJ1-2; possible D gene TRBD1, 5 bases. The CDR3 covers 14 residues. With 0 bases removed from V and 8 bases from J, the gap between germline ends came to 14 bases. Germline lookup yields CDR1 SGDLS and CDR2 YYNGEE.

The chain couples TRBV25-1 to TRBJ1-1; the match to TRBD1 covers 12 bases. Per the germline V gene, CDR1 is MGHDK and CDR2 is SYGVNS. The length of the CDR3 is 16 residues. V gave up 1 base and J gave up 4 bases; unmatched junction bases: 4. The CDR3 here is CASSESLGQGATEAFF. The CDR3 nucleotides are TGTGCCAGCAGTGAATCGTTGGGACAGGGGGCCACTGAAGCTTTCTTT. Full variable domain (rest looked up from reference TRBV25-1 and TRBJ1-1): EADIYQTPRYLVIGTGKKITLECSQTMGHDKMYWYQQDPGMELHLIHYSYGVNSTEKGDLSSESTVSRIRTEHFPLTLESARPSHTSQYLCASSESLGQGATEAFFGQGTRLTVV.

The chain has TRBV20-1 and TRBJ2-1; the match to TRBD2 covers 8 bases. This CDR3 has 15 amino acids. CDR1 is DFQATT and CDR2 is SNEGSKA in the germline V gene (reference sequence). The junction had 15 bases not matched to a gene; V was cut back by 8 bases and J by 6 bases. The CDR3 region is CSQPSWRGVSNEQFF. CDR3 in DNA: TGCAGTCAGCCTAGCTGGCGGGGGGTTTCCAATGAGCAGTTCTTC.

J is TRBJ1-5 and V is TRBV7-9; D unresolved. Per the germline V gene, CDR1 is SEHNR and CDR2 is FQNEAQ (reference sequence). The CDR3 runs 15 residues. V gave up 2 bases and J gave up 6 bases, with 14 bases separating them. CDR3 region: CASSLKEANGQPQHF. CDR3 DNA: TGTGCCAGCAGCTTAAAGGAAGCGAATGGTCAGCCCCAGCATTTT.